The clone carrying this T cell receptor (beta chain) was detected a few times. The antigen remains unidentified. This record belongs to a study of response to subunit inactivated influenza vaccine. Study observations and caveats: After each seasonal influenza vaccination, few new T cells are recruited, the authors suggested.

Germline assignment: CDR1 SEHNR and CDR2 FQNEAQ (reference sequence). V shed 2 bases, J shed 3 bases, and the junction held 3 bases outside the gene matches. The CDR3 is made up of 15 amino acids. Using its own MiXCR run on the RT-PCR reads, TCRdb lists one record per CDR3 protein. The sample shows approximately 530,000 distinct CDR3 sequences, approximately 7.6% of them seen only once. The V call is TRBV7-9, the J call TRBJ2-1; 8 bases are a match to TRBD1. The material sequenced was PBMCs from blood, taken roughly 24 months after vaccination. This TCR was recovered from a man in his fifties or sixties who received an inactivated influenza vaccine. The CDR3 here is CASSLTGGYYNEQFF. The CDR3 DNA reads as TGTGCCAGCAGCTTAACAGGGGGGTACTACAATGAGCAGTTCTTC.